This entry lists 6 T cell receptor beta chains sequenced from one sample in a study of cytomegalovirus exposure and HLA in healthy donors. It was with 60 Vbeta and 13 Jbeta primers that the PCR ran. Using immunoSEQ multiplex PCR, the repertoire was profiled, and TCRdb retains in-frame clones only, with some absent. The sample includes approximately 120,000 clones, around 77% of them seen just once. Sequencing input: PBMCs. The receptors shown here come from a woman between 40 and 55 years old in good health and CMV-seropositive.

V usage is TRBV4-1 and J usage is TRBJ2-1; TRBD2 might be the D (6 bases). V lost 5 bases and J 1 base, leaving 18 bases between the germline ends. In germline, CDR1 is MGHRA, CDR2 YSYEKL. This CDR3 is 17 amino acids long. CDR3 amino acids: CASSMGLPSASYNEQFF. As DNA, the CDR3 is TGCGCCAGCAGCATGGGACTTCCTAGCGCTTCCTACAATGAGCAGTTCTTC.

This rearrangement joins TRBV13 to TRBJ2-1, with TRBD2 matching 12 bases. V dropped 4 bases and J dropped 4; count of bases not matched to a gene: 14. The CDR3 totals 19 residues. CDR1 and CDR2 from the germline V gene are PRHDT and FYEKMQ (reference sequence). CDR3 protein: CASSSAGLAGGSGYNEQFF. DNA of the CDR3: TGTGCCAGCAGCTCCGCCGGGCTAGCGGGAGGGTCGGGTTACAATGAGCAGTTCTTC.

This chain links TRBV10-2 with TRBJ1-4, with D possibly TRBD1 on 5 matching bases. Germline loops: CDR1 WSHSY, CDR2 SAAADI. Trimming took off 7 bases at V and 0 bases at J, with 9 bases between the two ends. CDR3 length equals 14 residues. The CDR3 DNA reads TGCGCCAGCAAGCCAGGGCCAACTAATGAAAAACTGTTTTTT. It codes for CASKPGPTNEKLFF.

The table lists this clone with a count of one. For the CDR3, the DNA is TGCGCCAGCAGCTTGGGACAGACCTACAATGAGCAGTTCTTC. The encoded protein is CASSLGQTYNEQFF. The chain has TRBV5-1 and TRBJ2-1; a possible D gene is TRBD1 (5 bases). V lost 0 bases and J lost 2, with 6 bases in between. The CDR3 runs to 14 residues. Germline V gene lookup returns CDR1 SGHRS and CDR2 YFSETQ.

V is TRBV6-5 and J is TRBJ2-2, with D possibly matching TRBD1 (6 bases). Germline CDR1 reads MNHEY; CDR2 reads SVGAGI. Trimming cost V 5 bases and J 4 bases, with 11 bases left between them. The CDR3 is 14 residues long. As DNA, the CDR3 is TGTGCCAGCAGTATAATGGACAGCACCGGGGAGCTGTTTTTT. Its translation is CASSIMDSTGELFF.

The genes are TRBV5-5 and TRBJ1-4; no reliable D call. Trimming cost V 1 base and J 6 bases, with 10 bases left between them. Germline CDR1 and CDR2: SGHKS and YYEKEE (reference sequence). CDR3 length: 14 residues. The chain's CDR3 is CASSLSMADEKLFF. The CDR3 bases are TGTGCCAGCAGCTTGTCAATGGCAGATGAAAAACTGTTTTTT.